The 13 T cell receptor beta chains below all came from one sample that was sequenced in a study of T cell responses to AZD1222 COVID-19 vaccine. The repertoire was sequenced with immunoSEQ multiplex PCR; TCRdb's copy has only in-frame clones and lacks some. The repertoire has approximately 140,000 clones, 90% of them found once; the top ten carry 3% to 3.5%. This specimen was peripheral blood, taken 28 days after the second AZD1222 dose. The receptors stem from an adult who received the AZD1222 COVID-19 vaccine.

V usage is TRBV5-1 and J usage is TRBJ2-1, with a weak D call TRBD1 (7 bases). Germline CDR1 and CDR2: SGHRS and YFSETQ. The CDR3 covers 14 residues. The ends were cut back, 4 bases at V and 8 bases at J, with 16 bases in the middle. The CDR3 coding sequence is TGCGCCAGCAGCCCGACAGGGTGGGAGGATGAGCAGTTCTTC. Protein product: CASSPTGWEDEQFF.

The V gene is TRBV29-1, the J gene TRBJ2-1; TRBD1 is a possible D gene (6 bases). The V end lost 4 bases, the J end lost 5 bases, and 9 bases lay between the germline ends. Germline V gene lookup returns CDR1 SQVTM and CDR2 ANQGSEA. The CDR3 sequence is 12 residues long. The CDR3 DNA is TGCAGCGTTGGGGGGCTTCACAATGAGCAGTTCTTC. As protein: CSVGGLHNEQFF.

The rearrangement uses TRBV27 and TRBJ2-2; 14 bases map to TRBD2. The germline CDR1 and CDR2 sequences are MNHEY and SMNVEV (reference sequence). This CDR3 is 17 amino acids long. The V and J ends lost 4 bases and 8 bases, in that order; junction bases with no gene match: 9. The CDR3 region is CASSWGTSGGFRGELFF. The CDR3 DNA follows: TGTGCCAGCAGTTGGGGGACTAGCGGGGGTTTCAGAGGGGAGCTGTTTTTT.

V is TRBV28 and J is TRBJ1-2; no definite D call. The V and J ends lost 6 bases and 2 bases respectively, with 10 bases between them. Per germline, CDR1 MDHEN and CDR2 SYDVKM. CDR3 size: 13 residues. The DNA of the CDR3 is TGTGCCAGCAGCCTCCGAGGGAACTATGGCTACACCTTC. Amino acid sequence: CASSLRGNYGYTF.

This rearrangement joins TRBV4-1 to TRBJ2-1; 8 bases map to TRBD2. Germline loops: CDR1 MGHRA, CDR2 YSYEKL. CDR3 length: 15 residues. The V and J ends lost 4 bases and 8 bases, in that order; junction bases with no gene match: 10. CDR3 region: CASSPRTSNGDEQFF. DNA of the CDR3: TGCGCCAGCAGCCCCCGGACTAGCAATGGGGATGAGCAGTTCTTC.

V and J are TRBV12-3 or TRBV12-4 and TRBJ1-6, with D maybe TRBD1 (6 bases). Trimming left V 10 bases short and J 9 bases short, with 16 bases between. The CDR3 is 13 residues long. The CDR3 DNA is TGTGCCACCCGAGGGGGAGTAGGTTCACCCCTCCACTTT. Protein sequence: CATRGGVGSPLHF.

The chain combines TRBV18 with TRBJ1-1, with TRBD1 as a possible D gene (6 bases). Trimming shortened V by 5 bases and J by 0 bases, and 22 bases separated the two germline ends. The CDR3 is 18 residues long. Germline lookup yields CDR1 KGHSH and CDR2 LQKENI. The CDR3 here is CASSSTGTRGIMNTEAFF. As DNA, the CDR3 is TGTGCCAGCTCAAGCACCGGGACAAGGGGGATTATGAACACTGAAGCTTTCTTT.

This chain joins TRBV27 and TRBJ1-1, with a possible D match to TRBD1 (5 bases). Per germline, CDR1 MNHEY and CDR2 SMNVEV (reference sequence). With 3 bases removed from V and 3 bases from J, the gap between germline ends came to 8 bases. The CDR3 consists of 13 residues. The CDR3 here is CASSFLGDTEAFF. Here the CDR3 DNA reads TGTGCCAGCAGTTTTCTGGGGGACACTGAAGCTTTCTTT.

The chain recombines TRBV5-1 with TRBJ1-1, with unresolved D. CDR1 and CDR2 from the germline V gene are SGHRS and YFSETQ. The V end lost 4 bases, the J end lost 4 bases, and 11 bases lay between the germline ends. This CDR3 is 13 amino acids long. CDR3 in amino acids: CASSTSTVTEAFF. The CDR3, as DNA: TGCGCCAGCAGCACCTCCACAGTCACTGAAGCTTTCTTT.

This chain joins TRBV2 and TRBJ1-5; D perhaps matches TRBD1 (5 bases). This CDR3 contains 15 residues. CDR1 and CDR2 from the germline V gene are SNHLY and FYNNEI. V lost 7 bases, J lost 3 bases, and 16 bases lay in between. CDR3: CASIRDQSPNQPQHF. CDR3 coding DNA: TGTGCCAGCATCAGGGACCAATCCCCCAATCAGCCCCAGCATTTT.

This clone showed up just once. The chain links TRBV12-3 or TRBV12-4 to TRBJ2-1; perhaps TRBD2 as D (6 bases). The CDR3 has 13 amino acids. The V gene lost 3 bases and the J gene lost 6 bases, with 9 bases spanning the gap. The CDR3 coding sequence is TGTGCCAGCAGTTTGGGGACTGGCAATGAGCAGTTCTTC. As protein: CASSLGTGNEQFF.

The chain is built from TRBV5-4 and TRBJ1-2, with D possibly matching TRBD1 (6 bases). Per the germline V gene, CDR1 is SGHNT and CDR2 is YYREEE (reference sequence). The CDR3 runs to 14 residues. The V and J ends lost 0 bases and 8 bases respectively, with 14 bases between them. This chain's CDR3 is CASSLVTGAEGYTF. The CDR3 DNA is TGTGCCAGCAGCTTGGTAACGGGGGCTGAGGGCTACACCTTC.

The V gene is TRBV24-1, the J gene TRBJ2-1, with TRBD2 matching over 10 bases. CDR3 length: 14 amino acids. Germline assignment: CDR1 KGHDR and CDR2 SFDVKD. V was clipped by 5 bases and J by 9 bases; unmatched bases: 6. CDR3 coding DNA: TGTGCCACCAGTGGGAGCGGGAGGGGGGGTGAGCAGTTCTTC. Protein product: CATSGSGRGGEQFF.